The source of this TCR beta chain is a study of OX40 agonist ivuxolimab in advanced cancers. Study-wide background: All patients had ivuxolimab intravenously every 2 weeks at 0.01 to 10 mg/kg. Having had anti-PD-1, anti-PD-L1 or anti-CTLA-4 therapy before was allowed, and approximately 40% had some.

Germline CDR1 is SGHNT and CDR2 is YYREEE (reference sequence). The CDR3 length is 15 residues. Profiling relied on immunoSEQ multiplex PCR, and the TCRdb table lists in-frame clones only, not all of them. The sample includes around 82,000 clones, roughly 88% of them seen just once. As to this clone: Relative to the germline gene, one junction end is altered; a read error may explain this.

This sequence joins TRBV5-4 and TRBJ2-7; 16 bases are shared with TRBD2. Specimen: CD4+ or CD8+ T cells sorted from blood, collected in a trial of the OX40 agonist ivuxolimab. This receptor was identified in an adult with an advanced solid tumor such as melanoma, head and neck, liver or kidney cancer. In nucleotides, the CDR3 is TGTGCCAGCAGCCCTGGGACTAGCGGGAGGGCCGGTTTCACTTTC. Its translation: CASSPGTSGRAGFTF.